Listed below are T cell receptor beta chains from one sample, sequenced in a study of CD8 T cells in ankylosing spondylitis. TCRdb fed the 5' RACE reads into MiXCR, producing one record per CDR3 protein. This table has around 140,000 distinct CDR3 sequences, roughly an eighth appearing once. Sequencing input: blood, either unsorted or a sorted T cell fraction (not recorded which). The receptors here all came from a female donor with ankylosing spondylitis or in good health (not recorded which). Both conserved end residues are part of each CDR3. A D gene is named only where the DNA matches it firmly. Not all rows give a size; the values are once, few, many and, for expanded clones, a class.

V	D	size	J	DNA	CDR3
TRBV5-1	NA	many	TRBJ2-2	TGCGCCAGCAGCTTTGGAGGTAGTGCCGGGGAGCTGTTTTTT	CASSFGGSAGELFF
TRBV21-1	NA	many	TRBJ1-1	TGTGCCAGCAGGAGGGGGGCCCAGAACACTGAAGCTTTCTTT	CASRRGAQNTEAFF
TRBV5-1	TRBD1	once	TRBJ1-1	TGCGCCAGCAGGACCGACAGGGGGTTTACTGAAGCTTTCTTT	CASRTDRGFTEAFF
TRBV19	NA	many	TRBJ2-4	TGTGCCAGTAGTATAGGGACGGAAACCATTCAGTACTTC	CASSIGTETIQYF
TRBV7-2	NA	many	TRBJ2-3	TGTGCCAGCAGCCCACAGGGATGGGTCACAGATACGCAGTATTTT	CASSPQGWVTDTQYF
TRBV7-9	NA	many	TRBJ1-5	TGTGCCAGCAGCTCCTTAAATCAGCCCCAGCATTTT	CASSSLNQPQHF
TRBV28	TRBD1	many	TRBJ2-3	TGTGCCAGCAGTTTATGGACCGGACAGGGGGCAGATACGCAGTATTTT	CASSLWTGQGADTQYF
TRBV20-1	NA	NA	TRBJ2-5	TGCAGTGGGACTGACCAAGAGACCCAGTACTTC	CSGTDQETQYF
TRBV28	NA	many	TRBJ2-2	TGTGCCATAAGACACCCGCAGGCTCGGGGCGGGGAGCTGTTTTTT	CAIRHPQARGGELFF
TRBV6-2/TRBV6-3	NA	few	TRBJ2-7	TGTGCCAGCAGTACCGGGACGGCCGACGAGCAGTACTTC	CASSTGTADEQYF
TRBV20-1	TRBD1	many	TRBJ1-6	TGCAGTGCCGAAACGGGGACAGCGGAACTCTCACCCCTCCACTTT	CSAETGTAELSPLHF
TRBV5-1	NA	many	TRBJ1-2	TGCGCCAGCAGCTTGGTTGGACATAGCTACACCTTC	CASSLVGHSYTF
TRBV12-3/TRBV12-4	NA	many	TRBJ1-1	TGTGCCATCGAGGTGGCCGTTGGGGAAGCTTTCTTT	CAIEVAVGEAFF
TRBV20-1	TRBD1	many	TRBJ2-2	TGCAGTGCTACGACAGGGGGTAACACCGGGGAGCTGTTTTTT	CSATTGGNTGELFF
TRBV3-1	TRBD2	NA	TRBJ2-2	TGTGCCAGCAGCCAAAACCTTGAACTAGCGGGGGGGCCGGGATCCGGGGAGCTGTTTTTT	CASSQNLELAGGPGSGELFF
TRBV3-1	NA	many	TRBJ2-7	TGTGCCAGCAGCGGAGGTAAACACTACGAGCAGTACTTC	CASSGGKHYEQYF
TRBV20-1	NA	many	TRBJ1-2	TGCAGTGCTAGAGAGGAAGGTGGGACTAACTATGGCTACACCTTC	CSAREEGGTNYGYTF
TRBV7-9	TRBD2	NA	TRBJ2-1	TGTGCCAGCTACACCACTAGCGGCCCCTCCTCTACGGGCTCCTACAATGAGCAGTTCTTC	CASYTTSGPSSTGSYNEQFF
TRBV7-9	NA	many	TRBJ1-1	TGTGCCAGCAGCTTCTTGGACAGCTTGAGAACGGGGGCTTTCTTT	CASSFLDSLRTGAFF
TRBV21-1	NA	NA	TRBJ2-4	TGTGCCAGCAGCAAAGAGCTCTTTGGAGGGCTAGCCAAAAACATTCAGTACTTC	CASSKELFGGLAKNIQYF
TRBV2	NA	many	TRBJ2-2	TGTGCCAGCCACACGGATCTCACCGGGGAGCTGTTTTTT	CASHTDLTGELFF
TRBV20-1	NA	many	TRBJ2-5	TGCAGTGCTAGATCTGGTAGCGAACAAGAGACCCAGTACTTC	CSARSGSEQETQYF
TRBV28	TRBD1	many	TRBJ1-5	TGTGCCGTACAGGGGGCAGGACAGCCCCAGCATTTT	CAVQGAGQPQHF
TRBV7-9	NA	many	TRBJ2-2	TGTGCCAGCAGCCAAGCAATTTACACCGGGGAGCTGTTTTTT	CASSQAIYTGELFF
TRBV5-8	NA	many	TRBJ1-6	TGTGCCAGCAGCTTCGGCAGCCCCCATTCACCCCTCCACTTT	CASSFGSPHSPLHF
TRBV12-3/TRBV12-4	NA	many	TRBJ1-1	TGTGCCAGCAGTTTAGAGACGGGGGCTTTCTTT	CASSLETGAFF
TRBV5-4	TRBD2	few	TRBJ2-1	TGTGCCAGCAGCTTAAGCGGGGGGGCCGGGCCCAATGAGCAGTTCTTC	CASSLSGGAGPNEQFF
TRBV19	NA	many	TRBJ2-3	TGTGCCAGTAGTAACGGACAGATTACAGATACGCAGTATTTT	CASSNGQITDTQYF
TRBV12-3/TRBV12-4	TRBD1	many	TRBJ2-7	TGTGCCAGCAGTTCCCAGGGGGAAAGAGACGAGCAGTACTTC	CASSSQGERDEQYF
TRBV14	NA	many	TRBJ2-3	TGTGCCAGCAGCCCGGGACACTCGAGCACAGATACGCAGTATTTT	CASSPGHSSTDTQYF
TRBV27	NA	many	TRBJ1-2	TGTGCCAGCAGTTTCCGGACGCCAGCACTGGGCTATGGCTACACCTTC	CASSFRTPALGYGYTF
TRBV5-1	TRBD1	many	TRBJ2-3	TGCGCCAGCAGCGAGAGGGACAGGGGCGACACGCAGTATTTT	CASSERDRGDTQYF
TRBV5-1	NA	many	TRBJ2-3	TGCGCCAGCAGCTCATCAACGATACCATTGGATACGCAGTATTTT	CASSSSTIPLDTQYF
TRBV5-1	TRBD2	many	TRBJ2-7	TGCGCCAGCAGCCAGCGAGGTAGCGGGAGAGTGTACGAGCAGTACTTC	CASSQRGSGRVYEQYF
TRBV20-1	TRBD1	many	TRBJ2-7	TGCAGTGCTGGGGACAGGGTCTACGAGCAGTACTTC	CSAGDRVYEQYF
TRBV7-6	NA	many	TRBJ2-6	TGTGCCAGCAGTGGCGCGCTGCGGGTCTACTCTGGGGCCAACGTCCTGACTTTC	CASSGALRVYSGANVLTF
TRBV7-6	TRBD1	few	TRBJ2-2	TGTGCCAGCAGCGAGGGGACAGGGGAGAGTGACGGGGAGCTGTTTTTT	CASSEGTGESDGELFF
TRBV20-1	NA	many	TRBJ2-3	TGCAGTGCTCCCCCCCCCGTCTGGGACTCTGTAACCACAGATACGCAGTATTTT	CSAPPPVWDSVTTDTQYF
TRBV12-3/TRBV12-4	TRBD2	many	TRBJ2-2	TGTGCCAGCAGCCTCAGGGAGGGCGGGGAGCTGTTTTTT	CASSLREGGELFF
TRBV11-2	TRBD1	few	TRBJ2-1	TGTGCCAGCAGCTTACTCGGACAGGGTGTAGATGAGCAGTTCTTC	CASSLLGQGVDEQFF
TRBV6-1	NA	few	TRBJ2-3	TGTGCCACCCACTCTACTAGCACAGATACGCAGTATTTT	CATHSTSTDTQYF
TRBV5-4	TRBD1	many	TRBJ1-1	TGTGCCAGCAGCTTGCTCGACAGGGCGGCAAGGGCTGAAGCTTTCTTT	CASSLLDRAARAEAFF
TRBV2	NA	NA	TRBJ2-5	TGTGCCAGCAGTGCATTTATAGGTCCGGAGGGCGAGACCCAGTACTTC	CASSAFIGPEGETQYF
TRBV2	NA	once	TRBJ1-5	TGTGCCAGCATGGAGTCCAGATATAGCAATCAGCCCCAGCATTTT	CASMESRYSNQPQHF